Listed here are 8 T cell receptor beta chains from one sample, sequenced in a study of identical twins. TCRdb fed the 5' RACE reads into MiXCR, producing one record per CDR3 protein. This sample has some 710,000 distinct CDR3 sequences; approximately 6.1% occur once, and the top ten carry around 2%. Material: naive T cells sorted from blood. These TCRs come from a man aged 18 to 29 in good health.

This clonotype was picked up a small number of times. This chain connects TRBV30 to TRBJ2-7; perhaps TRBD2 as D (5 bases). CDR3 length: 13 amino acids. CDR1 is GTSNPN, CDR2 SVGIG, per germline (reference sequence). V was cut by 2 bases and J by 0 bases, with 8 bases left in between. This chain's CDR3 is CAWSPRDSYEQYV. In DNA form, the CDR3 reads TGTGCCTGGAGTCCCCGGGACTCCTACGAGCAGTACGTC.

This clonotype was counted many times. The chain recombines TRBV9 with TRBJ1-5; no clear D gene. V was pared by 4 bases and J by 4 bases, with 12 bases between. Per germline, CDR1 SGDLS and CDR2 YYNGEE. The CDR3 has 14 residues. CDR3: CASSREGTNQPQHF. The CDR3 bases are TGTGCCAGCAGCCGAGAGGGCACTAATCAGCCCCAGCATTTT.

In this sample, this clonotype turned up many times. The chain combines TRBV12-3 or TRBV12-4 with TRBJ2-7; D possibly corresponds to TRBD2 (6 bases). The ends were cut back, 5 bases at V and 3 bases at J, with 11 bases in the middle. The CDR3 is 13 amino acids. CDR3 amino acids: CASSLGLLYEQYV. The CDR3 region has the DNA TGTGCCAGCAGTCTGGGACTTCTCTACGAGCAGTACGTC.

In its sample, this clonotype was seen many times. The rearrangement links TRBV6-5 to TRBJ2-5; tentatively, D is TRBD1 (6 bases). CDR3 length: 14 residues. Trimming cost V 8 bases and J 2 bases, with 15 bases left between them. The germline CDR1 and CDR2 sequences are MNHEY and SVGAGI. The CDR3 region has the DNA TGTGCCAGCCGTCAACTCGGACAGCAAGAGACCCAGTACTTC. This gives the protein CASRQLGQQETQYF.

At least ten counts were recorded for this clonotype. The chain recombines TRBV10-3 with TRBJ1-4, with a tentative D call TRBD1 (6 bases). CDR1 is ENHRY, CDR2 SYGVKD, per germline. Between the trimmed V and J ends, which lost 3 bases and 4 bases, there was a span of 12 bases. CDR3 length: 15 amino acids. The CDR3 DNA sequence: TGTGCCATCAGTGATCTAGGGGGAGATAATGAAAAACTGTTTTTT. Translated, it gives CAISDLGGDNEKLFF.

The gene calls are TRBV5-1 and TRBJ1-1, with D unclear. The CDR3 contains 17 residues. Trimming took off 4 bases at V and 0 bases at J, with 19 bases between the two ends. Germline assignment: CDR1 SGHRS and CDR2 YFSETQ. CDR3 sequence (DNA): TGCGCCAGCAGCACCGAAACGGGAGCGATCATGAACACTGAAGCTTTCTTT. Its translation: CASSTETGAIMNTEAFF.

V and J are TRBV6-1 and TRBJ2-1; 8 bases align to TRBD2. J lost 3 bases, V lost 5 bases, and 12 bases had no gene match. The germline CDR1 and CDR2 sequences are MNHNS and SASEGT. CDR3 length equals 17 residues. DNA of the CDR3: TGTGCCAGCAGTAAAACCGCCGGGACTAGGGACTACAATGAGCAGTTCTTC. This sequence encodes CASSKTAGTRDYNEQFF.

This clonotype was detected ten times or more. The V and J genes are TRBV29-1 and TRBJ1-1, with unresolved D. CDR3 length equals 11 residues. Trimming pared 7 bases from V and 10 bases from J, leaving 16 bases between. Germline CDR1 SQVTM, CDR2 ANQGSEA. The chain's CDR3 is CSAEWELGAFF. Here the CDR3 DNA reads TGCAGCGCTGAGTGGGAGCTGGGAGCTTTCTTT.